The rows below give T cell receptor beta chains drawn from one sample of a study of T cells in Graves' hyperthyroidism and ophthalmopathy. TCRdb independently ran MiXCR on the multiplex PCR reads; one entry per CDR3 protein. The profile shows a few hundred thousand distinct CDR3 sequences, about half of them singletons. The sequencing input was peripheral blood or thyroid tissue (not recorded which). These receptors all come from a woman aged 18-29 years with Graves' hyperthyroidism. CDR3s include the opening cysteine and the closing phenylalanine or tryptophan. A D gene is named only where the DNA matches it firmly. The listing skips clone size in some rows; elsewhere it reads once, few, many or a size class.

j_call	d_call	clone_size	v_call	cdr3_aa
TRBJ2-6	-	-	TRBV29-1	CSVEDGQGANVLTF
TRBJ2-7	TRBD2	-	TRBV4-2	CASSHPGLAGGNEYF
TRBJ1-1	-	-	TRBV2	CASSYTGEGNTEAFF
TRBJ2-5	-	many	TRBV20-1	CSARPRGKTQYF
TRBJ2-5	-	few	TRBV20-1	CSAHRTEGTQYF
TRBJ1-2	-	many	TRBV10-3	CASTRGYGYTF
TRBJ1-4	TRBD1	-	TRBV5-4	CASSLEGQGAEKLFF
TRBJ1-1	-	-	TRBV6-1	CASTGFLGGGTEAFF
TRBJ1-6	-	-	TRBV12-3/TRBV12-4	CASSLQLASPLHF
TRBJ1-6	-	few	TRBV7-2	CASSSTDGGGQSPLHF
TRBJ1-6	-	-	TRBV2	CASSELGWGSPLHF
TRBJ1-2	-	-	TRBV12-5	CASGFDGNGYTF
TRBJ1-5	-	-	TRBV10-3	CAISESTGLGPQHF
TRBJ1-2	TRBD1	few	TRBV5-1	CASSPGQGAAYGYTF
TRBJ2-7	-	-	TRBV24-1	CATSEGLRVSSYEQYF
TRBJ2-2	TRBD2	-	TRBV4-2	CASSPTGLAGITGELFF
TRBJ2-2	TRBD2	-	TRBV7-2	CASSFSPSGAGELFF
TRBJ1-2	-	-	TRBV2	CAGSVDRLGGTYGYTF
TRBJ1-3	-	medium-sized	TRBV25-1	CASSELGTIYF
TRBJ1-3	-	many	TRBV7-9	CASSSREYGNTIYF
TRBJ2-7	-	-	TRBV7-9	CASSPQRSTYEQYF
TRBJ2-5	-	many	TRBV24-1	CATSDPLGVAEETQYF
TRBJ2-7	TRBD2	few	TRBV7-9	CASSLSGGRPHEQYF
TRBJ2-5	TRBD2	-	TRBV7-2	CASSTPGLGQETQYF
TRBJ2-5	-	-	TRBV7-9	CASSLLEQIQETQYF
TRBJ1-6	-	-	TRBV12-3/TRBV12-4	CASSFYGSPLHF
TRBJ1-4	-	-	TRBV6-4	CASSVSTGKEEKLFF
TRBJ1-4	TRBD1	-	TRBV5-1	CASSSGGGQNEKLFF
TRBJ1-2	TRBD1	-	TRBV20-1	CSARERQGPYGYTF
TRBJ1-1	-	many	TRBV7-9	CASRRVLHTEAFF
TRBJ1-2	-	-	TRBV5-1	CASSLAVVNIDGYTF
TRBJ1-5	-	-	TRBV7-8	CTTSDPSTGENNQPQHF
TRBJ1-2	TRBD1	many	TRBV9	CASSDDRGNYGYTF
TRBJ2-3	TRBD2	-	TRBV7-9	CATSGSMNTDTQYF
TRBJ2-7	-	few	TRBV20-1	CSARDFRTSYEQYF
TRBJ1-1	-	-	TRBV9	CASSLNGWATEAFF
TRBJ1-3	-	-	TRBV7-9	CASSDLVVAGNIIYF
TRBJ1-6	TRBD1	-	TRBV6-5	CASTPITGGSSPLHF
TRBJ2-7	TRBD1	-	TRBV15	CATSSSDRGRDGYEQYF
TRBJ1-1	-	few	TRBV7-2	CASSLFTDTEAFF
TRBJ2-7	-	-	TRBV4-1	CASSRGFEATYGQYF
TRBJ2-3	-	few	TRBV11-3	CASSFPGGLADTQYF
TRBJ2-2	-	-	TRBV7-3	CASSYGSGMDTGELFF